Each of the 7 T cell receptor beta chains below was sequenced from the same sample in a study of T-cell memory formation after mild COVID-19. MiXCR, run by TCRdb on the 5' RACE reads, gives a single entry per CDR3 protein. The sample contains under 250,000 distinct CDR3 sequences, 10% to 13% of which appear only once. The sequenced sample was PBMCs or a T cell subset sorted from them (not recorded which). Receptors were obtained from a man aged 18 to 30 who had mild COVID-19 (a few samples of this study predate the infection). Cell type and time point are not known.

The chain employs TRBV4-3 and TRBJ1-5; 7 bases are shared with TRBD1. This CDR3 is built from 14 residues. Germline lookup yields CDR1 LGHNA and CDR2 YSLEER. V shed 3 bases and J 6 bases; nucleotides not matched to a gene: 5. CDR3 bases: TGCGCCAGCAGCCAGGAACAGGGGTTTCAGCCCCAGCATTTT. This sequence encodes CASSQEQGFQPQHF.

The chain recombines TRBV5-1 with TRBJ1-6; D not certain. The germline V gene encodes CDR1 SGHRS and CDR2 YFSETQ. V dropped 2 bases and J dropped 0 bases, with 6 bases sitting between them. The CDR3 sequence is 15 residues long. CDR3 residues: CASSFDDSYNSPLHF. DNA for the CDR3: TGCGCCAGCAGCTTCGACGACTCCTATAATTCACCCCTCCACTTT.

This clonotype was seen more than once but under ten times. V usage is TRBV3-1 and J usage is TRBJ1-2; D is unresolved. Trimming cost V 3 bases and J 2 bases, with 13 bases left between them. Germline lookup yields CDR1 LGHDT and CDR2 YNNKEL (reference sequence). The CDR3 consists of 15 residues. As DNA, the CDR3 is TGTGCCAGCAGCCATCACGGGTTGGCAAACTATGGCTACACCTTC. Translated: CASSHHGLANYGYTF.

A few counts support this clonotype. The CDR3 DNA reads as TGTGCCAGCAGTTACTCGCCGGGACAGGGCCAAGATAATGAAAAACTGTTTTTT. This gives the protein CASSYSPGQGQDNEKLFF. This rearrangement joins TRBV6-6 to TRBJ1-4, with 9 bases aligning to TRBD1. The V segment lost 0 bases and the J segment 4 bases; nucleotides outside the gene matches: 9. There are 18 residues in the CDR3. Germline loops: CDR1 MNHNY, CDR2 SVGAGI (reference sequence).

This sequence joins TRBV7-2 and TRBJ1-6, with D hard to call. Looked up from germline, CDR1 is SGHTA and CDR2 is FQGNSA. Trimming stripped 3 bases from V and 10 bases from J, with 13 bases between. The CDR3 has 14 residues. The CDR3 region is CASSFVLVESPLHF. The CDR3 DNA reads as TGTGCCAGCAGCTTTGTGTTGGTGGAATCACCCCTCCACTTT.

This sequence joins TRBV30 and TRBJ2-7; 7 nucleotides line up with TRBD1. Germline-derived CDR1 and CDR2 are GTSNPN and SVGIG (reference sequence). The J segment lost 3 bases and the V segment lost 7 bases, leaving 3 bases of the junction unmatched. The CDR3 runs to 11 residues. As DNA, the CDR3 is TGTGCCTCGGGACAGATCTACGAGCAGTACTTC. It yields the protein CASGQIYEQYF. The full variable domain, rest sourced from reference TRBV30 and TRBJ2-7, is SQTIHQWPATLVQPVGSPLSLECTVEGTSNPNLYWYRQAAGRGLQLLFYSVGIGQISSEVPQNLSASRPQDRQFILSSKKLLLSDSGFYLCASGQIYEQYFGPGTRLTVT.

The J gene is TRBJ1-1, the V gene TRBV6-2 or TRBV6-3, with unresolved D. V lost 6 bases and J 4 bases, leaving 15 bases between the germline ends. CDR1 and CDR2 from the germline V gene are MNHEY and SVGEGT. The CDR3 is made up of 14 amino acids. CDR3 coding DNA: TGTGCCAGCAGATCGGGCGATTGGGGCACTGAAGCTTTCTTT. This codes for CASRSGDWGTEAFF.